The T cell receptor beta chain under discussion was sequenced for a study of radiation and T cells in renal cell carcinoma. Sequenced by immunoSEQ multiplex PCR; TCRdb stores in-frame clones only, minus some. The sample lists roughly 75,000 clones; more than 75% were seen once. Time point in this sample: blood 2 weeks post-SBRT. Regarding treatment: 15 Gy SBRT to primary tumor, nephrectomy 4 weeks later. Per the germline V gene, CDR1 is SGHVS and CDR2 is FNYEAQ. V gave up 1 base and J gave up 4 bases; unmatched junction bases: 4. CDR3 length equals 15 residues. Sequenced material: blood, taken from a patient whose treatment included radiotherapy and nephrectomy. The sequence derives from a man aged 60 to 69 with renal cell carcinoma. J is TRBJ2-5 and V is TRBV7-6; 9 nucleotides line up with TRBD1. CDR3 loop: CASSLGRTGAETQYF. The CDR3 region has the DNA TGTGCCAGCAGCTTAGGTCGGACAGGGGCAGAGACCCAGTACTTC. Supplemented by reference TRBV7-6 and TRBJ2-5, the full variable domain reads GAGVSQSPRYKVTKRGQDVALRCDPISGHVSLYWYRQALGQGPEFLTYFNYEAQQDKSGLPNDRFSAERPEGSISTLTIQRTEQRDSAMYRCASSLGRTGAETQYFGPGTRLLVL.